This TCR beta chain was documented in a study of blood T cell repertoires in COVID-19. The wider study: The United States, Italy and Spain supplied acute and convalescent COVID-19 samples.

Original processing notes: Nucleated cell counts were estimated from reference gene primer amplification. TCRdb's table, derived via immunoSEQ multiplex PCR, lists solely in-frame clones and lacks some. V and J calls and clone size follow that table, whereas D and trimming were derived from the DNA. This sample has roughly 64,000 clones, with around 84% found just once. The CDR3 length is 10 residues. Germline-derived CDR1 and CDR2 are SGHRS and YFSETQ. V was clipped by 8 bases and J by 2 bases, with 4 bases between them. The clonotype originates from a man aged 50-60 years with active COVID-19. This chain joins TRBV5-1 and TRBJ2-5; D is ambiguous. The sequenced sample consisted of peripheral blood. CDR3 bases: TGCGCCAGTACACAAGAGACCCAGTACTTC. Translating gives CASTQETQYF.